This entry lists 8 T cell receptor beta chains sequenced from one sample in a study of shared clonotypes between healthy human individuals. Assay used: immunoSEQ multiplex PCR; TCRdb lists only in-frame clones, some missing. The sample includes fewer than 600,000 clones, 79% of them seen just once. Sequencing was carried out using PBMCs. Receptors were obtained from a middle-aged woman in good health. Some clones in this sample may be carry-over from other donors' samples.

The chain couples TRBV29-1 to TRBJ2-5; D call uncertain. Germline V gene lookup returns CDR1 SQVTM and CDR2 ANQGSEA. The CDR3 length is 13 residues. Trimming took off 0 bases at V and 0 bases at J, with 5 bases between the two ends. CDR3 sequence: CSVEENNQETQYF. The CDR3 DNA sequence: TGCAGCGTTGAAGAGAACAACCAAGAGACCCAGTACTTC.

This clone was detected once. The CDR3 is CASSTLQGSGNTIYF. The CDR3 coding sequence is TGTGCCAGTAGTACCCTACAGGGTTCTGGAAACACCATATATTTT. The chain combines TRBV19 with TRBJ1-3, with a tentative D call TRBD1 (6 bases). Trimming stripped 4 bases from V and 1 base from J, with 11 bases between. CDR3 length: 15 amino acids. CDR1 and CDR2 (germline): LNHDA, SQIVND (reference sequence).

This CDR3 is CASSLQGREGQETQYF. The CDR3, as DNA: TGTGCCAGCAGCCTCCAGGGGAGGGAGGGACAAGAGACCCAGTACTTC. V and J are TRBV11-3 and TRBJ2-5; D possibly corresponds to TRBD2 (7 bases). Trimming removed 5 bases from V and 2 bases from J, with 18 bases in between. The CDR3 consists of 16 residues. From germline, CDR1 is SGHNT and CDR2 YENEEA.

This sequence joins TRBV11-2 and TRBJ2-6; either TRBD1 or TRBD2 may fit D (6 bases each). CDR1 is SGHAT and CDR2 is FQNNGV in the germline V gene. V was trimmed by 5 bases and J by 4 bases, leaving 12 bases between them. The CDR3 sequence is 15 residues long. The CDR3 coding sequence is TGTGCCAGCAGCCTAGGGGGGACAGGGGCCAACGTCCTGACTTTC. Its translation is CASSLGGTGANVLTF.

This clone was counted only a few times. The V call is TRBV19, the J call TRBJ1-1; weak D call: TRBD1 (5 bases). This CDR3 spans 14 amino acids. Between the trimmed V and J ends, which lost 5 bases and 0 bases, there was a span of 10 bases. In germline, CDR1 is LNHDA, CDR2 SQIVND (reference sequence). The CDR3 region is CASSWAGLNTEAFF. The CDR3 nucleotides read TGTGCCAGTAGTTGGGCGGGGCTGAACACTGAAGCTTTCTTT. Drawing the rest from reference TRBV19 and TRBJ1-1, the complete variable domain is DGGITQSPKYLFRKEGQNVTLSCEQNLNHDAMYWYRQDPGQGLRLIYYSQIVNDFQKGDIAEGYSVSREKKESFPLTVTSAQKNPTAFYLCASSWAGLNTEAFFGQGTRLTVV.

The V gene is TRBV5-1, the J gene TRBJ2-3, with TRBD2 identical over 7 bases. CDR3 length equals 15 residues. Germline-derived CDR1 and CDR2 are SGHRS and YFSETQ. Trimming cost V 0 bases and J 7 bases; bases outside gene matches: 8. This chain's CDR3 is CASSLDIPRENTQYF. For the CDR3, the DNA is TGCGCCAGCAGCTTGGACATCCCGCGGGAGAATACGCAGTATTTT. Combining the CDR3 with reference TRBV5-1 and TRBJ2-3 gives the whole variable domain KAGVTQTPRYLIKTRGQQVTLSCSPISGHRSVSWYQQTPGQGLQFLFEYFSETQRNKGNFPGRFSGRQFSNSRSEMNVSTLELGDSALYLCASSLDIPRENTQYFGPGTRLTVL.

The chain has TRBV4-1 and TRBJ2-3; 14 bases fit TRBD2. Germline V lookup: CDR1 MGHRA, CDR2 YSYEKL. The CDR3 runs to 16 residues. After removal of 1 base from V and 6 bases from J, the junction contained 3 bases not matched to a gene. The CDR3 loop is CASSQGTSGRSDTQYF. CDR3 sequence (DNA): TGCGCCAGCAGCCAAGGGACTAGCGGGAGGTCCGATACGCAGTATTTT.

The chain carries TRBV11-1 and TRBJ1-3; maybe TRBD1 (5 bases). Germline V lookup: CDR1 SGHAT, CDR2 FQDESV (reference sequence). The length of the CDR3 is 15 residues. The ends were cut back, 5 bases at V and 3 bases at J, with 14 bases in the middle. CDR3 protein: CASSQDRLLGNTIYF. The CDR3 bases are TGTGCCAGCAGCCAAGACAGATTGCTTGGAAACACCATATATTTT.